These T cell receptor beta chains were read from a single sample in a study of blood T cell repertoires in COVID-19. Libraries were prepared by immunoSEQ multiplex PCR; TCRdb keeps only in-frame clonotypes and omits some of them. This sample has around 98,000 clones, with 84% found just once. The sequenced material came from peripheral blood. These receptors came from an older woman with acute or convalescent COVID-19. Both conserved end residues are part of each CDR3. The order of the fields is J gene, clone size, V gene, D gene, CDR3 protein, CDR3 DNA. The D gene is left open where the match is weak. Size values are once, few and many counts, or a class for expanded clones, and some rows have none.

J gene: TRBJ1-1; clone size: NA; V gene: TRBV30; D gene: NA; CDR3 protein: CAWSHQAVNTEAFF; CDR3 DNA: TGTGCCTGGAGCCATCAGGCAGTGAACACTGAAGCTTTCTTT
J gene: TRBJ2-3; clone size: NA; V gene: TRBV5-8; D gene: NA; CDR3 protein: CASSLGRVNTQYF; CDR3 DNA: TGTGCCAGCAGCTTGGGCAGGGTAAATACGCAGTATTTT
J gene: TRBJ1-6; clone size: NA; V gene: TRBV9; D gene: TRBD1; CDR3 protein: CATSQGARGNSPLHF; CDR3 DNA: TGTGCCACCTCCCAGGGGGCAAGGGGTAATTCACCCCTCCACTTT
J gene: TRBJ2-1; clone size: NA; V gene: TRBV3-1/TRBV3-2; D gene: TRBD2; CDR3 protein: CASSHGTSGGATYNEQFF; CDR3 DNA: TGTGCCAGCAGCCACGGGACTAGCGGGGGGGCCACCTACAATGAGCAGTTCTTC
J gene: TRBJ1-4; clone size: many; V gene: TRBV19; D gene: NA; CDR3 protein: CASSILGTPNEKLFF; CDR3 DNA: TGTGCCAGTAGTATACTAGGGACACCGAATGAAAAACTGTTTTTT
J gene: TRBJ2-1; clone size: few; V gene: TRBV5-4; D gene: TRBD1; CDR3 protein: CASSQGTGGYNEQFF; CDR3 DNA: TGTGCCAGCAGCCAAGGGACAGGGGGTTACAATGAGCAGTTCTTC
J gene: TRBJ1-3; clone size: NA; V gene: TRBV11-2; D gene: TRBD1; CDR3 protein: CASSLEGDSLNTIYF; CDR3 DNA: TGTGCCAGCAGCTTAGAAGGGGACAGCCTAAACACCATATATTTT
J gene: TRBJ1-2; clone size: NA; V gene: TRBV5-1; D gene: TRBD1; CDR3 protein: CASSFGRTGDGYTF; CDR3 DNA: TGCGCCAGCAGCTTTGGGCGGACAGGGGATGGCTACACCTTC
J gene: TRBJ1-3; clone size: many; V gene: TRBV24-1; D gene: TRBD1; CDR3 protein: CATSPGGARGNTIYF; CDR3 DNA: TGTGCCACCAGCCCAGGGGGCGCGCGGGGAAACACCATATATTTT
J gene: TRBJ2-7; clone size: NA; V gene: TRBV5-1; D gene: TRBD1; CDR3 protein: CASSLGPGQVFYEQYF; CDR3 DNA: TGCGCCAGCAGCTTGGGTCCGGGACAGGTTTTCTACGAGCAGTACTTC